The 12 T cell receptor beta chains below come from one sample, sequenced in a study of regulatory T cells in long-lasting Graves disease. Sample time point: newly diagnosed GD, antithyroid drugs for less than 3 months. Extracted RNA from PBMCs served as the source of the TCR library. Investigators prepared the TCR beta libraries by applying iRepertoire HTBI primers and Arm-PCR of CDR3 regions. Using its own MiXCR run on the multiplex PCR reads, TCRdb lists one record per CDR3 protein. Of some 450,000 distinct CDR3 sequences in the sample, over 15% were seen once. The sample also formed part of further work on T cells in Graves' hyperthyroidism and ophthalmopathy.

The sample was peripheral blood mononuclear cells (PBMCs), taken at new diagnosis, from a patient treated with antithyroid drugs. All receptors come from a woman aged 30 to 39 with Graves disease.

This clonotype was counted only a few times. CDR3 amino acids: CASSPTNLAGEMTGELFF. The CDR3 coding sequence is TGCGCCAGCAGCCCCACTAATCTGGCAGGGGAGATGACCGGGGAGCTGTTTTTT. The rearrangement uses TRBV4-3 and TRBJ2-2, with D possibly matching TRBD1 (6 bases). There are 18 residues in the CDR3. Germline CDR1 reads LGHNA; CDR2 reads YSLEER. V was cut by 4 bases and J by 5 bases, with 23 bases left in between.

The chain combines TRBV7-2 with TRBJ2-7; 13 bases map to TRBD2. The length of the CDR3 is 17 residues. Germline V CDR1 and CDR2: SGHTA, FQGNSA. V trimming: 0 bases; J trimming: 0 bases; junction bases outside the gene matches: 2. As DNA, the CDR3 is TGTGCCAGCAGCTTAGCTTGGACTAGCGGGAGCTCCTACGAGCAGTACTTC. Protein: CASSLAWTSGSSYEQYF.

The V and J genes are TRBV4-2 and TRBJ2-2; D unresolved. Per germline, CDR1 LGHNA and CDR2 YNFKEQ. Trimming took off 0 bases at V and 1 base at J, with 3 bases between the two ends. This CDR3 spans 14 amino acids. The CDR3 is CASSQDMNTGELFF. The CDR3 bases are TGTGCCAGCAGCCAAGATATGAACACCGGGGAGCTGTTTTTT.

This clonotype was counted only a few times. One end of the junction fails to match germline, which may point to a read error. CDR3 nucleotides: TGTGCCAGCAGCTTAGAGCCAGTGGGGGTCCGTGGCTGCACCTTC. Residues: CASSLEPVGVRGCTF. The V gene is TRBV7-2, the J gene TRBJ1-2; a weak D match, TRBD1 (5 bases). Germline-derived CDR1 and CDR2 are SGHTA and FQGNSA. The CDR3 totals 15 residues. Full variable domain (remainder filled in from reference TRBV7-2 and TRBJ1-2): GAGVSQSPSNKVTEKGKDVELRCDPISGHTALYWYRQSLGQGLEFLIYFQGNSAPDKSGLPSDRFSAERTGGSVSTLTIQRTQQEDSAVYLCASSLEPVGVRGCTFGSGTRLTVV.

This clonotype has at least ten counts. In DNA form, the CDR3 reads TGTGCCAGCAGTTACGGGACGTCGGGCGAGCAGTACTTC. Its translation: CASSYGTSGEQYF. The chain is built from TRBV6-5 and TRBJ2-7; D may correspond to TRBD1 or TRBD2 (5 bases each). Germline lookup yields CDR1 MNHEY and CDR2 SVGAGI. V was clipped by 2 bases and J by 6 bases, with 11 bases between them. CDR3 length: 13 amino acids.

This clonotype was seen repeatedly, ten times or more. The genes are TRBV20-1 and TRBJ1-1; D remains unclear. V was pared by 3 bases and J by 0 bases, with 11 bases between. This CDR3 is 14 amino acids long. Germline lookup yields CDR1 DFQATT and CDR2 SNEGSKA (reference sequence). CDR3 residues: CSASHDQVNTEAFF. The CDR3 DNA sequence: TGCAGTGCTAGCCACGACCAGGTGAACACTGAAGCTTTCTTT.

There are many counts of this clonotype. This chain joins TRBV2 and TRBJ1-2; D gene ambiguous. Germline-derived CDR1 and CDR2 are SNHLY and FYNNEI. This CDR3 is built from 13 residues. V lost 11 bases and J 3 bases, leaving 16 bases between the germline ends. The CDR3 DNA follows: TGTGCCGGGTCGGACTCCAACGACTATGGCTACACCTTC. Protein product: CAGSDSNDYGYTF.

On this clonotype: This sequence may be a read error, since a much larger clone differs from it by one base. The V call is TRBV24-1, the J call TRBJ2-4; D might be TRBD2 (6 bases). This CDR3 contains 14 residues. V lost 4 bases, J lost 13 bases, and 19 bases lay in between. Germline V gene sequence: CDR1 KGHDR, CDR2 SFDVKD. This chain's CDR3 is CATSDRRGYNEQYF. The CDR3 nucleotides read TGTGCCACCAGTGACAGGAGGGGATACAATGAGCAGTACTTC.

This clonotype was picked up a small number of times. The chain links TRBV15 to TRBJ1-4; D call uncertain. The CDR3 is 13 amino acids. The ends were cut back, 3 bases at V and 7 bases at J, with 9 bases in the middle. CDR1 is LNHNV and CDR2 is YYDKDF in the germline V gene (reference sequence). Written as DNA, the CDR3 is TGTGCCACCAGCAGGGCAATAGGTGAAAAACTGTTTTTT. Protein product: CATSRAIGEKLFF.

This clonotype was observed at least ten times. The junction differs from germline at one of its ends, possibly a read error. The CDR3 protein is CASSLVKTEAFF. As DNA, the CDR3 is TGTGCCAGCAGTTTGGTGAAGACTGAAGCTTTCTTT. The chain joins TRBV28 to TRBJ1-1; D unclear. In germline, CDR1 is MDHEN, CDR2 SYDVKM. The CDR3 has 12 amino acids.

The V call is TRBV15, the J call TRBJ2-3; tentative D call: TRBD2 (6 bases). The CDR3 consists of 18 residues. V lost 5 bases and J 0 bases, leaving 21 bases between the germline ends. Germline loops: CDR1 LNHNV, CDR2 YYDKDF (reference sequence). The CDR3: CATSLPQARGTSTDTQYF. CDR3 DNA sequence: TGTGCCACCAGCCTTCCCCAAGCCCGCGGGACTAGCACAGATACGCAGTATTTT.

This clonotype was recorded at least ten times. The CDR3 sequence is CASSEARASGRIEQYF. Here the CDR3 DNA reads TGTGCCAGCAGTGAAGCCCGAGCTAGCGGGAGGATCGAGCAGTACTTC. This chain links TRBV6-1 with TRBJ2-7, with 11 bases aligning to TRBD2. The ends lost 0 bases at V and 6 bases at J; junction bases unmatched: 7. CDR3 length equals 16 residues. Germline CDR1 MNHNS, CDR2 SASEGT.